These 14 T cell receptor beta chains were all obtained from the same sample, sequenced in a study of OX40 agonist ivuxolimab in advanced cancers. Clones were sequenced by immunoSEQ multiplex PCR, and TCRdb holds only the in-frame ones, with some missing. The sample contains 65,000 to 90,000 clones, roughly 90% of which appear only once. This specimen consisted of CD4+ or CD8+ T cells sorted from blood, obtained in a trial of the OX40 agonist ivuxolimab. The receptors shown here come from an adult with an advanced solid tumor such as melanoma, head and neck, liver or kidney cancer.

This chain links TRBV13 with TRBJ2-3, with a possible D match to TRBD1 (6 bases). CDR3 size: 15 residues. Germline CDR1 is PRHDT and CDR2 is FYEKMQ (reference sequence). V was pared by 3 bases and J by 6 bases, with 16 bases between. The CDR3 DNA is TGTGCCAGCAGCTTGTACAGGGTGCCCCCTGATACGCAGTATTTT. It specifies CASSLYRVPPDTQYF.

The V gene is TRBV5-5, the J gene TRBJ1-1; the D gene is possibly TRBD1 (6 bases). The CDR3 spans 13 residues. Germline CDR1 reads SGHKS; CDR2 reads YYEKEE (reference sequence). V dropped 0 bases and J dropped 6 bases, with 9 bases sitting between them. CDR3 residues: CASSLVGGPEAFF. CDR3 in DNA: TGTGCCAGCAGCTTGGTGGGGGGGCCTGAAGCTTTCTTT.

The V gene is TRBV19, the J gene TRBJ2-2, with TRBD2 matching over 12 bases. The CDR3 loop spans 14 amino acids. Germline V lookup: CDR1 LNHDA, CDR2 SQIVND (reference sequence). V dropped 5 bases and J dropped 8; count of bases not matched to a gene: 3. CDR3 amino acids: CASSFGLAGGELFF. Here the CDR3 DNA reads TGTGCCAGTAGTTTTGGACTAGCGGGGGGGGAGCTGTTTTTT.

The chain joins TRBV27 to TRBJ1-5, with TRBD1 as a possible D gene (5 bases). The CDR3 has 14 residues. Germline-derived CDR1 and CDR2 are MNHEY and SMNVEV (reference sequence). The CDR3 coding sequence is TGTTCATCCCGGGACTTCGCCCTCAATCAGCCCCAGCATTTT. This codes for CSSRDFALNQPQHF.

V gene TRBV6-5 combines with J gene TRBJ2-7; 9 bases are a match to TRBD1. V was pared by 4 bases and J by 3 bases, with 4 bases of the junction left unmatched. Germline assignment: CDR1 MNHEY and CDR2 SVGAGI. The length of the CDR3 is 14 residues. CDR3 amino acids: CASSSWGQGYEQYF. The CDR3 DNA follows: TGTGCCAGCAGTTCGTGGGGACAGGGCTACGAGCAGTACTTC.

J is TRBJ2-3 and V is TRBV30; D not certain. Germline V CDR1 and CDR2: GTSNPN, SVGIG (reference sequence). CDR3 length: 13 amino acids. Trimming took off 3 bases at V and 6 bases at J, with 13 bases between the two ends. The CDR3 here is CAWSGSEADTQYF. The CDR3 DNA follows: TGTGCCTGGAGCGGATCCGAGGCGGATACGCAGTATTTT.

This clone was counted once. The chain has TRBV13 and TRBJ1-3; 11 bases are shared with TRBD1. In germline, CDR1 is PRHDT, CDR2 FYEKMQ (reference sequence). With 5 bases clipped from V and 5 bases from J, the junction kept 8 bases outside the gene matches. This CDR3 contains 16 residues. The CDR3 region is CASSASGTGGRNTIYF. CDR3 bases: TGTGCCAGCAGCGCGTCCGGGACAGGGGGTCGAAACACCATATATTTT.

V is TRBV7-3 and J is TRBJ1-2; D is perhaps TRBD1 (6 bases). V was clipped by 5 bases and J by 7 bases, with 20 bases between them. Looked up from germline, CDR1 is SGHTA and CDR2 is FQGTGA. This CDR3 region has 15 residues. CDR3 region: CASSPGGGTGPGYTF. CDR3 sequence (DNA): TGTGCCAGCAGCCCCGGCGGGGGCACAGGACCTGGCTACACCTTC.

V and J are TRBV7-9 and TRBJ2-5; D unresolved. CDR1 and CDR2 (germline): SEHNR, FQNEAQ (reference sequence). Trimming stripped 5 bases from V and 5 bases from J, with 9 bases between. The CDR3 has 12 amino acids. In DNA form, the CDR3 reads TGTGCCAGCAGCATAACTGGGGAGACCCAGTACTTC. Residues: CASSITGETQYF.

Turning to this clone: Its ends do not fully match the called genes, so a read error is possible. The chain links TRBV27 to TRBJ1-2; 8 nucleotides match TRBD1. Germline loops: CDR1 MNHEY, CDR2 SMNVEV (reference sequence). The CDR3 consists of 17 residues. CDR3 in amino acids: CASSLWGGQGEEYGYTF. CDR3 nucleotides: TGTGCCAGCAGCTTATGGGGTGGACAGGGTGAGGAATATGGCTACACCTTC.

The chain employs TRBV5-1 and TRBJ2-2; 8 nucleotides line up with TRBD1. The CDR3 spans 15 residues. V dropped 0 bases and J dropped 6; count of bases not matched to a gene: 4. Germline CDR1 SGHRS, CDR2 YFSETQ. CDR3 loop: CASSLAWTGSGELFF. The CDR3 DNA sequence: TGCGCCAGCAGCTTGGCCTGGACAGGGTCCGGGGAGCTGTTTTTT.

J is TRBJ2-5 and V is TRBV11-2; the D is unclear. Trimming stripped 0 bases from V and 1 base from J, with 9 bases between. Per germline, CDR1 SGHAT and CDR2 FQNNGV. CDR3 size: 15 residues. This CDR3 is CASSLDWSSQETQYF. The CDR3 DNA reads as TGTGCCAGCAGCTTAGATTGGAGTAGCCAAGAGACCCAGTACTTC.

This clone showed up just once. V and J are TRBV6-4 and TRBJ2-2; TRBD1 is a possible D gene (5 bases). This CDR3 comprises 15 residues. V lost 4 bases, J lost 5 bases, and 14 bases lay in between. Germline values: CDR1 MRHNA, CDR2 SNTAGT. The CDR3 sequence: CASSVSVGETGELFF. The CDR3 bases are TGTGCCAGCAGTGTCTCAGTAGGGGAAACCGGGGAGCTGTTTTTT.

This sequence joins TRBV5-4 and TRBJ2-3; D may be TRBD1 (6 bases). The V end was cut by 4 bases, the J end by 3 bases, with 12 bases between. The CDR3 is 14 residues long. Germline loops: CDR1 SGHNT, CDR2 YYREEE (reference sequence). The CDR3 protein is CASSQEQGTDTQYF. The CDR3 coding sequence is TGTGCCAGCAGCCAGGAACAGGGAACAGATACGCAGTATTTT.